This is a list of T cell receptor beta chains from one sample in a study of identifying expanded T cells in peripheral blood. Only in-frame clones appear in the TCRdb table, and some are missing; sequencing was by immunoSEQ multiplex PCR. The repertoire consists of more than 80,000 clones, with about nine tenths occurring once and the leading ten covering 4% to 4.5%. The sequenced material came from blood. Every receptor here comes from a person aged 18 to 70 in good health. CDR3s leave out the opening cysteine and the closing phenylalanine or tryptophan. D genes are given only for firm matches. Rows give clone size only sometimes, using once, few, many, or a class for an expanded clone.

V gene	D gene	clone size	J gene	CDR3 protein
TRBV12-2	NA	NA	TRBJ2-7	ASRTPEGILSVKGEQY
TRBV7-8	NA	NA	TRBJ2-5	ASSFRIGETQY
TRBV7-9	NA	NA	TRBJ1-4	ASTNISGALEKLF
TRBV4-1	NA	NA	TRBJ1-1	ASSQVPRLNTEAF
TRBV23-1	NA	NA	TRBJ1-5	ASSPFRENQPQH
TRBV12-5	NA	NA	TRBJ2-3	ASAENQGGDTQY
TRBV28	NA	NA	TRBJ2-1	ASSLTTLSASARYNEQF
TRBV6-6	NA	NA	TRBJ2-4	ASSYSDLNIQY
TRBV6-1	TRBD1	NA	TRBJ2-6	ASSETGTVGSGANVLT
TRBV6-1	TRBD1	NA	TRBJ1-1	ASSFGNRGDTEAF
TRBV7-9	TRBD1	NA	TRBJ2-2	ASSETGTGELF
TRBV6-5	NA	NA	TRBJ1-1	ASSYSNSRAAEAF
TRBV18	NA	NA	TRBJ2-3	ASSPPSTADTQY
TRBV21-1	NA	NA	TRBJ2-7	ASSKADQRAPRYEQY
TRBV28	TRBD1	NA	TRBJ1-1	ASSYLTGGISEAF
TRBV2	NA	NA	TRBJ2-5	ASSRETQY
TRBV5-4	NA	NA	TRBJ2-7	ASSGPYGQY
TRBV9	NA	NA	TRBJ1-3	ASSVGRWAGNGNTIY
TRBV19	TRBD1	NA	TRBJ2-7	ASSGDRGDEQY
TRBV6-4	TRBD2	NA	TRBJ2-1	ASSMTVTSESNEQF
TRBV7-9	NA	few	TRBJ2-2	ASSLDTGELF
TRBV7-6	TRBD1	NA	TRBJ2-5	ASSLGQSPTQY
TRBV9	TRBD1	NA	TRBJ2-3	ASSSRQGALADTQY